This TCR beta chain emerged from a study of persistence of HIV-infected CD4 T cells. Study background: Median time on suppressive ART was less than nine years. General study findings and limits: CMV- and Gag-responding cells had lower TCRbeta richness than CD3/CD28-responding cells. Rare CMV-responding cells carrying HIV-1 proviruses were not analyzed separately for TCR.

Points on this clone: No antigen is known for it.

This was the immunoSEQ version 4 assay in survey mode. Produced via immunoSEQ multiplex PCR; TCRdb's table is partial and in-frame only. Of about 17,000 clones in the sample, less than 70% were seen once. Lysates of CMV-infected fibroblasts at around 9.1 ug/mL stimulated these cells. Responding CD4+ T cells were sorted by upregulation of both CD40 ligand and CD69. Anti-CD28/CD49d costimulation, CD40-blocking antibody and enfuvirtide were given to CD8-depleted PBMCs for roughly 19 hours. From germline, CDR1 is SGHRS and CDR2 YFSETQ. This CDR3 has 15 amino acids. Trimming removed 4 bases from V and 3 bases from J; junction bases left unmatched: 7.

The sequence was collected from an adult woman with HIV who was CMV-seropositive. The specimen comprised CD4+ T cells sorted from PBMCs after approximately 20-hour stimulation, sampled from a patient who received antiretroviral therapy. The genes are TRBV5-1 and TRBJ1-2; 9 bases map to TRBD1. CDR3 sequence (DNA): TGCGCCAGCAGCGAGACAGGGGGAACAGACTATGGCTACACCTTC. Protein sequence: CASSETGGTDYGYTF.